This T cell receptor beta chain was observed in a study of type 1 regulatory T cells. Whole-study context: T-allo10 is a Tr1-enriched, alloantigen-specific CD4 T cell product made in vitro.

This clonotype was counted ten times or more. As yet, its antigen is unknown. The germline gene is not matched at one end of the junction; a read error may be the cause. TCRdb independently ran MiXCR on the reads; one entry per CDR3 protein. The profile covers 65,000 to 80,000 distinct CDR3 sequences, with roughly 20% appearing a single time and less than 10% taken by the ten largest. Findings of the study overall: Tr1 cells had a more restricted TCR repertoire than non-Tr1 cells.

The CDR3 covers 12 residues. The chain carries TRBV12-3 or TRBV12-4 and TRBJ2-5, with a tentative D call TRBD1 (5 bases). Sequenced material: cultured type 1 regulatory T (Tr1) cells, either the whole culture or a sorted fraction (not recorded which). The TCR originated in a human donor in good health. The CDR3, as DNA: TGTGCCAGCGGCGGACACCAAGAGTCCCAGTACTTC. Its translation is CASGGHQESQYF.